Following are 21 T cell receptor beta chains from one sample sequenced in a study of cytomegalovirus exposure and HLA in healthy donors. It was with 60 Vbeta and 13 Jbeta primers that the PCR ran. Produced via immunoSEQ multiplex PCR; TCRdb's table is partial and in-frame only. The profile covers 55,000 to 80,000 clones, with about 72% appearing a single time and more than 20% taken by the ten largest. Sequencing was carried out using PBMCs. These receptors originate from a man in his forties or fifties in good health and CMV-seropositive.

This clone has only a few counts. The chain links TRBV4-1 to TRBJ1-1; a weak D match, TRBD1 (6 bases). Germline V lookup: CDR1 MGHRA, CDR2 YSYEKL. V was pared by 1 base and J by 1 base, with 10 bases between. CDR3 length equals 15 residues. The CDR3: CASSQGRGSNTEAFF. The DNA for the CDR3 is TGCGCCAGCAGCCAAGGAAGGGGGTCGAACACTGAAGCTTTCTTT.

The V call is TRBV6-5, the J call TRBJ1-6, with D possibly TRBD1 on 6 matching bases. V gave up 6 bases and J gave up 10 bases, with 13 bases separating them. The CDR3 is made up of 13 amino acids. Germline-derived CDR1 and CDR2 are MNHEY and SVGAGI. The CDR3 loop is CASRRTASSPLHF. In nucleotides, the CDR3 is TGTGCCAGCAGGCGGACAGCTAGCTCACCCCTCCACTTT.

The rearrangement uses TRBV2 and TRBJ1-4; D gene ambiguous. Per germline, CDR1 SNHLY and CDR2 FYNNEI. The length of the CDR3 is 16 residues. The ends were cut back, 3 bases at V and 0 bases at J, with 11 bases in the middle. DNA of the CDR3: TGTGCCAGCAGTGAGGGGAGGGCAGCAACTAATGAAAAACTGTTTTTT. The encoded protein is CASSEGRAATNEKLFF.

The chain joins TRBV7-9 to TRBJ1-1; D perhaps matches TRBD1 (6 bases). Germline V lookup: CDR1 SEHNR, CDR2 FQNEAQ (reference sequence). V was shortened by 1 base and J by 1 base, with 16 bases between the two germline ends. The CDR3 consists of 17 residues. The CDR3: CASSLEGPGHANTEAFF. The CDR3 DNA sequence: TGTGCCAGCAGCTTAGAAGGTCCGGGACACGCGAACACTGAAGCTTTCTTT.

This clone appeared a few times. The V and J genes are TRBV5-4 and TRBJ1-1; 7 nucleotides line up with TRBD1. CDR3 length: 14 amino acids. Germline loops: CDR1 SGHNT, CDR2 YYREEE (reference sequence). The V and J ends lost 4 bases and 5 bases, in that order; junction bases with no gene match: 8. Written as DNA, the CDR3 is TGTGCCAGCAGCGAGACAGGGCGGGGTACTGAAGCTTTCTTT. This sequence encodes CASSETGRGTEAFF. Together with reference TRBV5-4 and TRBJ1-1, the CDR3 gives the full variable domain: ETGVTQSPTHLIKTRGQQVTLRCSSQSGHNTVSWYQQALGQGPQFIFQYYREEENGRGNFPPRFSGLQFPNYSSELNVNALELDDSALYLCASSETGRGTEAFFGQGTRLTVV.

V usage is TRBV6-5 and J usage is TRBJ2-7; D unclear. V was cut by 5 bases and J by 7 bases, with 9 bases left in between. CDR3 length: 11 residues. CDR1 and CDR2 from the germline V gene are MNHEY and SVGAGI. The chain's CDR3 is CASSTTTEQYF. The CDR3 nucleotides read TGTGCCAGCAGTACCACGACAGAGCAGTACTTC.

The chain has TRBV5-4 and TRBJ2-7; tentatively, D is TRBD2 (6 bases). The V gene's germline CDR1 is SGHNT and CDR2 YYREEE (reference sequence). The CDR3 extends over 15 amino acids. Trimming pared 0 bases from V and 3 bases from J, leaving 13 bases between. CDR3 sequence: CASSLAIAASYEQYF. CDR3 bases: TGTGCCAGCAGCTTGGCAATAGCGGCTAGCTACGAGCAGTACTTC. Using reference TRBV5-4 and TRBJ2-7 for the parts outside the CDR3, the full variable domain is ETGVTQSPTHLIKTRGQQVTLRCSSQSGHNTVSWYQQALGQGPQFIFQYYREEENGRGNFPPRFSGLQFPNYSSELNVNALELDDSALYLCASSLAIAASYEQYFGPGTRLTVT.

This clone was observed once. The J gene is TRBJ2-5, the V gene TRBV5-4; D not resolved. V was trimmed by 0 bases and J by 4 bases, leaving 10 bases between them. Germline CDR1 reads SGHNT; CDR2 reads YYREEE (reference sequence). The CDR3 sequence is 14 residues long. This chain's CDR3 is CASSLEVARETQYF. CDR3 coding DNA: TGTGCCAGCAGCTTGGAAGTGGCACGAGAGACCCAGTACTTC.

The chain links TRBV4-2 to TRBJ2-7, with 7 nucleotides matching TRBD2. Trimming removed 1 base from V and 4 bases from J; junction bases left unmatched: 7. The CDR3 runs to 15 residues. Per germline, CDR1 LGHNA and CDR2 YNFKEQ. The CDR3 DNA follows: TGTGCCAGCAGCCAAGGCGGGAGCGGTCCATACGAGCAGTACTTC. This sequence encodes CASSQGGSGPYEQYF.

The rearrangement joins TRBV27 to TRBJ2-7; 7 bases agree with TRBD1. V lost 10 bases and J lost 2; bases outside the gene matches: 11. This CDR3 contains 14 residues. Germline loops: CDR1 MNHEY, CDR2 SMNVEV (reference sequence). CDR3 amino acids: CATLTGAPPYEQYF. The CDR3 nucleotides are TGTGCCACCCTAACAGGGGCCCCTCCCTACGAGCAGTACTTC.

The rearrangement links TRBV27 to TRBJ2-7; 7 bases map to TRBD1. This CDR3 spans 15 amino acids. V was pared by 4 bases and J by 1 base, with 7 bases of the junction left unmatched. Germline CDR1 is MNHEY and CDR2 is SMNVEV (reference sequence). CDR3 in DNA: TGTGCCAGCAGTTGGGGACAGTATTCTTCCTACGAGCAGTACTTC. The encoded protein is CASSWGQYSSYEQYF.

This chain joins TRBV6-6 and TRBJ1-1, with D perhaps TRBD1 (6 bases). The CDR3 has 16 amino acids. Germline V CDR1 and CDR2: MNHNY, SVGAGI (reference sequence). V was trimmed by 0 bases and J by 2 bases, leaving 13 bases between them. The CDR3 region is CASSYSRTVLNTEAFF. The CDR3 nucleotides read TGTGCCAGCAGTTACTCGAGGACAGTCCTTAACACTGAAGCTTTCTTT.

The chain combines TRBV5-1 with TRBJ2-5; 7 bases map to TRBD1. Germline trimming cut 6 bases from V and 2 bases from J; bases unmatched to any gene: 4. The CDR3 loop spans 13 amino acids. Germline V gives CDR1 SGHRS, CDR2 YFSETQ. CDR3 protein: CASTRQGQETQYF. The CDR3, as DNA: TGCGCCAGCACAAGACAGGGACAAGAGACCCAGTACTTC.

This chain connects TRBV6-5 to TRBJ2-7; TRBD1 aligns across 8 bases. The CDR3 covers 14 residues. In germline, CDR1 is MNHEY, CDR2 SVGAGI. Trimming at V came to 6 bases and at J to 0 bases, leaving 4 bases not matched to a gene. The CDR3 sequence: CASSIGTGSYEQYF. In DNA, the CDR3 is TGTGCCAGCAGCATAGGGACAGGCTCCTACGAGCAGTACTTC.

This clone showed up just a few times. The J gene is TRBJ1-3, the V gene TRBV18; 10 nucleotides line up with TRBD1. Trimming removed 0 bases from V and 8 bases from J; junction bases left unmatched: 7. Per the germline V gene, CDR1 is KGHSH and CDR2 is LQKENI. The length of the CDR3 is 16 residues. The CDR3 region has the DNA TGTGCCAGCTCACCACCGTTGGGACAGGGGAGGTACACCATATATTTT. Amino acid sequence: CASSPPLGQGRYTIYF.

CDR3 bases: TGTGCCAGCGCCGGGACTAGCGGGAGTGGGTCCTACGAGCAGTACTTC. This codes for CASAGTSGSGSYEQYF. The V gene is TRBV28, the J gene TRBJ2-7; 14 bases line up with TRBD2. The CDR3 contains 16 residues. Germline V CDR1 and CDR2: MDHEN, SYDVKM. V shed 8 bases, J shed 1 base, and the junction held 7 bases outside the gene matches.

This clone was picked up one time. V and J are TRBV30 and TRBJ1-5, with TRBD1 matching over 7 bases. The V gene's germline CDR1 is GTSNPN and CDR2 SVGIG (reference sequence). Trimming removed 5 bases from V and 2 bases from J; junction bases left unmatched: 3. The CDR3 is made up of 13 amino acids. The CDR3 DNA reads TGTGCCTGGGGCGGACAGGGCAATCAGCCCCAGCATTTT. Encoded protein: CAWGGQGNQPQHF. The entire variable domain, with the rest obtained from reference TRBV30 and TRBJ1-5, is as follows: SQTIHQWPATLVQPVGSPLSLECTVEGTSNPNLYWYRQAAGRGLQLLFYSVGIGQISSEVPQNLSASRPQDRQFILSSKKLLLSDSGFYLCAWGGQGNQPQHFGDGTRLSIL.

This chain uses TRBV4-2 with TRBJ2-7; TRBD2 agrees at 11 bases. Germline CDR1 is LGHNA and CDR2 is YNFKEQ. V shed 1 base and J 2 bases; nucleotides not matched to a gene: 25. The CDR3 runs to 23 residues. CDR3: CASSQGSERSSGRIGPSTYEQYF. In DNA, the CDR3 is TGTGCCAGCAGCCAAGGGTCGGAGCGGTCTAGCGGGAGGATAGGGCCTTCCACCTACGAGCAGTACTTC.

The chain uses TRBV7-2 and TRBJ2-3, with D hard to call. Germline assignment: CDR1 SGHTA and CDR2 FQGNSA. V was pared by 7 bases and J by 4 bases, with 9 bases between. This CDR3 is 12 amino acids long. CDR3 amino acids: CASTEVPDTQYF. The CDR3 DNA is TGTGCCAGCACCGAGGTCCCAGATACGCAGTATTTT.

This chain connects TRBV19 to TRBJ2-5, with D hard to call. Germline assignment: CDR1 LNHDA and CDR2 SQIVND (reference sequence). Trimming left V 1 base short and J 5 bases short, with 11 bases between. CDR3 length equals 14 residues. The CDR3 loop is CASSIGSGEETQYF. The CDR3 coding sequence is TGTGCCAGTAGTATAGGCAGTGGAGAGGAGACCCAGTACTTC.

The chain couples TRBV6-6 to TRBJ2-4, with 11 bases that match TRBD1. The CDR3 has 14 residues. The germline gives CDR1 MNHNY, CDR2 SVGAGI (reference sequence). Unmatched junction bases numbered 4, after V lost 7 bases and J lost 5 bases. The CDR3 loop reads CASTTGQGENIQYF. In DNA, the CDR3 is TGTGCCAGCACCACGGGACAGGGGGAAAACATTCAGTACTTC.